Shown below are 32 T cell receptor beta chains from a single sample sequenced in a study of control samples from healthy donors and cancer patients. Produced via immunoSEQ multiplex PCR; TCRdb's table is partial and in-frame only. The table records roughly 20,000 clones, approximately 82% of them present only once. The specimen sequenced was PBMCs. Every receptor here comes from a man older than 75 with head and neck cancer.

V usage is TRBV6-2 or TRBV6-3 and J usage is TRBJ2-1; the D is unclear. Trimming left V 2 bases short and J 4 bases short, with 3 bases between. CDR1 and CDR2 from the germline V gene are MNHEY and SVGEGT. This CDR3 has 12 residues. CDR3 sequence reads: CASSYVYNEQFF. DNA for the CDR3: TGTGCCAGCAGTTACGTTTACAATGAGCAGTTCTTC.

The J gene is TRBJ2-1, the V gene TRBV7-9; 10 nucleotides line up with TRBD2. Germline V gene data show CDR1 as SEHNR and CDR2 as FQNEAQ (reference sequence). This CDR3 contains 16 residues. V lost 5 bases to trimming and J lost 1 base; unmatched junction nucleotides: 5. CDR3 region: CASSISSGSSYNEQFF. CDR3 nucleotide sequence: TGTGCCAGCAGCATCTCTAGCGGGAGTTCCTACAATGAGCAGTTCTTC.

This sequence joins TRBV5-1 and TRBJ1-1; a possible D gene is TRBD1 (5 bases). V was trimmed by 5 bases and J by 1 base, leaving 9 bases between them. Looked up from germline, CDR1 is SGHRS and CDR2 is YFSETQ. The CDR3 extends over 13 amino acids. CDR3 bases: TGCGCCAGCAGGAGGGGCCAGAACACTGAAGCTTTCTTT. Its protein is CASRRGQNTEAFF.

The table lists this clone with a few counts. The chain uses TRBV7-9 and TRBJ1-1; the D gene is possibly TRBD1 (5 bases). CDR1 is SEHNR and CDR2 is FQNEAQ in the germline V gene (reference sequence). There are 12 residues in the CDR3. V lost 5 bases, J lost 8 bases, and 12 bases lay in between. The CDR3 sequence is CASSPGTEEAFF. The DNA of the CDR3 is TGTGCCAGCAGCCCGGGGACCGAAGAAGCTTTCTTT.

This chain links TRBV4-1 with TRBJ2-2; D perhaps matches TRBD2 (5 bases). CDR1 and CDR2 (germline): MGHRA, YSYEKL. V lost 4 bases, J lost 3 bases, and 27 bases lay in between. The CDR3 extends over 20 amino acids. DNA of the CDR3: TGCGCCAGCAGCCCCGAGGGCGGGCGGCAGGCCAAACGCGACACCGGGGAGCTGTTTTTT. Its protein is CASSPEGGRQAKRDTGELFF.

The V call is TRBV27, the J call TRBJ2-7, with 11 bases matching TRBD2. The V gene end was trimmed by 6 bases and the J gene end by 3 bases; junction bases not matched to a gene: 7. The CDR3 spans 15 residues. Germline CDR1 reads MNHEY; CDR2 reads SMNVEV (reference sequence). The chain's CDR3 is CASSPGTSGHYEQYF. Written as DNA, the CDR3 is TGTGCCAGCAGCCCCGGGACTAGCGGCCACTACGAGCAGTACTTC.

The chain couples TRBV5-1 to TRBJ1-5; 8 bases match TRBD1. V was clipped by 4 bases and J by 5 bases; unmatched bases: 5. Germline-derived CDR1 and CDR2 are SGHRS and YFSETQ. The CDR3 has 14 residues. The CDR3 sequence is CASSPGQEDQPQHF. CDR3 DNA: TGCGCCAGCAGCCCGGGACAGGAGGATCAGCCCCAGCATTTT.

The CDR3 sequence is CASSPGGGYYGYTF. The CDR3 DNA follows: TGTGCCAGCAGCCCCGGCGGGGGGTACTATGGCTACACCTTC. The chain uses TRBV27 and TRBJ1-2; D might be TRBD1 (5 bases). Germline CDR1 is MNHEY and CDR2 is SMNVEV (reference sequence). CDR3 length equals 14 residues. Trimming cost V 6 bases and J 3 bases, with 14 bases left between them.

The chain joins TRBV5-1 to TRBJ2-5; 8 bases line up with TRBD1. This CDR3 comprises 13 residues. Germline assignment: CDR1 SGHRS and CDR2 YFSETQ. The J segment lost 4 bases and the V segment lost 4 bases, leaving 3 bases of the junction unmatched. CDR3 coding DNA: TGCGCCAGCAGCCCGACAGGGGTAGAGACCCAGTACTTC. Protein product: CASSPTGVETQYF.

The chain recombines TRBV2 with TRBJ1-2, with TRBD1 matching 7 bases. Germline assignment: CDR1 SNHLY and CDR2 FYNNEI. The CDR3 consists of 15 residues. V shed 5 bases and J 0 bases; nucleotides not matched to a gene: 6. The CDR3 nucleotides read TGTGCCAGCAGTCTCACGGGACAGACTAACTATGGCTACACCTTC. Protein: CASSLTGQTNYGYTF.

The V call is TRBV5-6, the J call TRBJ1-2; D uncertain. The CDR3 has 12 amino acids. V was cut by 0 bases and J by 4 bases, with 4 bases left in between. CDR1 SGHDT and CDR2 YYEEEE come from the germline V gene. CDR3 coding DNA: TGTGCCAGCAGCTTGGAGGGCTATGGCTACACCTTC. It encodes CASSLEGYGYTF.

This clone is medium-sized within its sample. The chain carries TRBV6-5 and TRBJ2-1, with 13 bases identical to TRBD2. Germline-derived CDR1 and CDR2 are MNHEY and SVGAGI. The V and J ends lost 2 bases and 7 bases, in that order; junction bases with no gene match: 2. There are 15 residues in the CDR3. The CDR3 sequence: CASSYGTSGDNEQFF. CDR3 nucleotides: TGTGCCAGCAGTTACGGGACTAGCGGGGATAATGAGCAGTTCTTC.

The chain links TRBV2 to TRBJ2-4; D gene uncertain. This CDR3 is built from 14 residues. Germline V CDR1 and CDR2: SNHLY, FYNNEI. Trimming left V 6 bases short and J 8 bases short, with 17 bases between. CDR3 nucleotides: TGTGCCAGCAGAGACTCCGACGCTTGGGACATTCAGTACTTC. Protein: CASRDSDAWDIQYF.

The rearrangement joins TRBV19 to TRBJ2-2; 8 positions match TRBD1. Germline V gives CDR1 LNHDA, CDR2 SQIVND (reference sequence). Trimming cost V 3 bases and J 4 bases; bases outside gene matches: 10. The CDR3 sequence is 17 residues long. CDR3 nucleotide sequence: TGTGCCAGTAGTATTATGACAGGGGCAGGGCTCACCGGGGAGCTGTTTTTT. Translated, it gives CASSIMTGAGLTGELFF. Based on the CDR3 plus reference TRBV19 and TRBJ2-2, the full variable domain is DGGITQSPKYLFRKEGQNVTLSCEQNLNHDAMYWYRQDPGQGLRLIYYSQIVNDFQKGDIAEGYSVSREKKESFPLTVTSAQKNPTAFYLCASSIMTGAGLTGELFFGEGSRLTVL.

The CDR3 protein is CASNTNREGSHTGELFF. Here the CDR3 DNA reads TGTGCCAGCAACACGAATAGGGAGGGAAGCCACACCGGGGAGCTGTTTTTT. The chain has TRBV27 and TRBJ2-2; TRBD2 aligns across 7 bases. Germline CDR1 MNHEY, CDR2 SMNVEV (reference sequence). The CDR3 consists of 17 residues. With 7 bases clipped from V and 3 bases from J, the junction kept 14 bases outside the gene matches.

This clone has more than one count but fewer than ten. The chain is built from TRBV7-6 and TRBJ1-2; D gene ambiguous. This CDR3 spans 15 amino acids. V shed 2 bases and J shed 0 bases, with 10 bases lying between them. From germline, CDR1 is SGHVS and CDR2 FNYEAQ. Here the CDR3 DNA reads TGTGCCAGCAGCTTACAGGCAGCACCTAACTATGGCTACACCTTC. This codes for CASSLQAAPNYGYTF. The variable domain in full, completed from reference TRBV7-6 and TRBJ1-2, reads GAGVSQSPRYKVTKRGQDVALRCDPISGHVSLYWYRQALGQGPEFLTYFNYEAQQDKSGLPNDRFSAERPEGSISTLTIQRTEQRDSAMYRCASSLQAAPNYGYTFGSGTRLTVV.

The chain employs TRBV29-1 and TRBJ2-7; D could derive from TRBD1 or TRBD2 (5 bases each). Trimming stripped 4 bases from V and 8 bases from J, with 21 bases between. Per germline, CDR1 SQVTM and CDR2 ANQGSEA. The length of the CDR3 is 14 residues. The CDR3 spells CSVALGTTYVQQYF. The CDR3 region has the DNA TGCAGCGTTGCCCTCGGGACGACTTATGTTCAGCAGTACTTC.

This clone was recorded a few times. The gene calls are TRBV19 and TRBJ2-1; D is undetermined. CDR3 size: 15 residues. Trimming pared 1 base from V and 5 bases from J, leaving 12 bases between. The germline CDR1 and CDR2 sequences are LNHDA and SQIVND (reference sequence). The CDR3 DNA reads TGTGCCAGTAGTATAGGTAGACTTTACGACAATGAGCAGTTCTTC. This encodes CASSIGRLYDNEQFF.

The chain links TRBV7-9 to TRBJ1-3; D gene unclear. Germline CDR1 is SEHNR and CDR2 is FQNEAQ (reference sequence). This CDR3 contains 14 residues. The V end was cut by 3 bases, the J end by 3 bases, with 9 bases between. CDR3 nucleotide sequence: TGTGCCAGCAGCTTCGGGCAGATTGGAAACACCATATATTTT. It encodes CASSFGQIGNTIYF.

As regards this clone: Other DNA sequences of this sample code for an identical CDR3. The V gene is TRBV7-3, the J gene TRBJ1-1; D uncertain. The germline V gene encodes CDR1 SGHTA and CDR2 FQGTGA. Trimming stripped 5 bases from V and 7 bases from J, with 14 bases between. This CDR3 is 13 amino acids long. The CDR3 here is CASSPPSGSEAFF. As DNA, the CDR3 is TGTGCCAGCAGCCCCCCCAGCGGGAGTGAAGCTTTCTTT.

The V gene is TRBV2, the J gene TRBJ2-1; 10 bases are a match to TRBD2. The J segment lost 10 bases and the V segment lost 6 bases, leaving 12 bases of the junction unmatched. The germline CDR1 and CDR2 sequences are SNHLY and FYNNEI. CDR3 length: 15 amino acids. CDR3 DNA: TGTGCCAGCAGCGGAGCGGGAGGGCTGCCGGGGGAGCAGTTCTTC. Protein product: CASSGAGGLPGEQFF.

This chain links TRBV6-6 with TRBJ2-1; D is perhaps TRBD1 (6 bases). The V gene lost 0 bases and the J gene lost 7 bases, with 16 bases spanning the gap. The CDR3 extends over 16 amino acids. Germline V gives CDR1 MNHNY, CDR2 SVGAGI (reference sequence). The CDR3 sequence is CASSYSARGLDNEQFF. The CDR3 DNA sequence: TGTGCCAGCAGTTACTCGGCCAGGGGATTGGATAATGAGCAGTTCTTC.

J is TRBJ1-5 and V is TRBV6-5, with TRBD1 matching 9 bases. The CDR3 is 14 residues long. The germline V gene has CDR1 MNHEY and CDR2 SVGAGI. After removal of 6 bases from V and 7 bases from J, the junction contained 7 bases not matched to a gene. CDR3 sequence (DNA): TGTGCCAGCAGCCGGGGACAGGGAAGGCAGCCCCAGCATTTT. Translation: CASSRGQGRQPQHF.

Written as DNA, the CDR3 is TGTGCCAGTAGTATACTGGGACGACAGCTCTATGGCTACACCTTC. Its translation: CASSILGRQLYGYTF. The rearrangement links TRBV19 to TRBJ1-2; D is possibly TRBD1 (5 bases). The CDR3 contains 15 residues. V was pared by 2 bases and J by 4 bases, with 14 bases between. The V gene's germline CDR1 is LNHDA and CDR2 SQIVND (reference sequence).

This clone was counted a single time. V gene TRBV30 combines with J gene TRBJ1-6; 7 bases map to TRBD1. Germline V gene lookup returns CDR1 GTSNPN and CDR2 SVGIG (reference sequence). This CDR3 is 15 amino acids long. The V and J ends lost 3 bases and 6 bases, in that order; junction bases with no gene match: 8. The CDR3 DNA is TGTGCCTGGAGGATGGGAGGGGGCCGTAATTCACCCCTCCACTTT. This gives the protein CAWRMGGGRNSPLHF.

The V and J genes are TRBV7-9 and TRBJ2-7, with D maybe TRBD1 (6 bases). The germline gives CDR1 SEHNR, CDR2 FQNEAQ (reference sequence). Trimming took off 4 bases at V and 5 bases at J, with 12 bases between the two ends. CDR3 length: 13 residues. The CDR3 spells CASSSRGPDEQYF. CDR3 bases: TGTGCCAGCAGCTCCAGGGGACCCGACGAGCAGTACTTC.

This clone showed up just a few times. The V gene is TRBV10-3, the J gene TRBJ1-3; D unclear. CDR1 is ENHRY, CDR2 SYGVKD, per germline. This CDR3 spans 13 amino acids. Trimming took 7 bases from V and 1 from J, leaving 8 bases between them. The CDR3 spells CAIMEGSGNTIYF. The CDR3 DNA sequence: TGTGCCATCATGGAGGGATCTGGAAACACCATATATTTT.

The chain combines TRBV9 with TRBJ2-3, with 11 bases matching TRBD2. The CDR3 runs to 17 residues. The V gene end was trimmed by 0 bases and the J gene end by 6 bases; junction bases not matched to a gene: 9. Germline-derived CDR1 and CDR2 are SGDLS and YYNGEE. CDR3 DNA sequence: TGTGCCAGCAGCGTAGACCCTAGCGGGAGGCCGGGGGATACGCAGTATTTT. Its translation is CASSVDPSGRPGDTQYF.

J is TRBJ2-3 and V is TRBV9; the D gene is possibly TRBD1 (7 bases). CDR3 length: 16 amino acids. Germline CDR1 is SGDLS and CDR2 is YYNGEE. V shed 0 bases and J shed 4 bases, with 15 bases lying between them. CDR3 in amino acids: CASSVELVRGADTQYF. The CDR3 DNA follows: TGTGCCAGCAGCGTAGAGTTGGTCAGGGGGGCAGATACGCAGTATTTT.

The chain carries TRBV7-9 and TRBJ1-2, with 7 bases that match TRBD1. This CDR3 is 15 amino acids long. Germline CDR1 and CDR2: SEHNR and FQNEAQ (reference sequence). With V trimmed by 1 base and J by 4 bases, 6 bases remained unmatched. The CDR3 region is CASSLGQGLGYGYTF. The CDR3 DNA sequence: TGTGCCAGCAGCTTAGGACAGGGCCTGGGCTATGGCTACACCTTC.

The V gene is TRBV2, the J gene TRBJ1-3; the D gene is possibly TRBD1 (6 bases). Germline loops: CDR1 SNHLY, CDR2 FYNNEI. The V gene lost 5 bases and the J gene lost 3 bases, with 14 bases spanning the gap. The CDR3 spans 15 residues. In DNA, the CDR3 is TGTGCCAGCAGTCTTCTCGGGGGCGGTGGAAACACCATATATTTT. This codes for CASSLLGGGGNTIYF.

This clone appeared a few times. The chain combines TRBV5-6 with TRBJ1-5, with D unresolved. V gave up 1 base and J gave up 5 bases, with 16 bases separating them. The CDR3 totals 16 residues. Germline CDR1 reads SGHDT; CDR2 reads YYEEEE. The CDR3 bases are TGTGCCAGCAGCTTGTACTCGGGGTTTAAAGATCAGCCCCAGCATTTT. Translation: CASSLYSGFKDQPQHF.